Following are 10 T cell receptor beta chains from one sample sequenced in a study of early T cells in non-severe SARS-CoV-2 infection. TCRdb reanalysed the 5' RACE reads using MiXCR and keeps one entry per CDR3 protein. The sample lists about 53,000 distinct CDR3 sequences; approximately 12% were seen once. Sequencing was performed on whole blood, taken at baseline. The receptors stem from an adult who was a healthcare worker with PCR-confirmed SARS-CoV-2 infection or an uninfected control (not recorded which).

CDR3 residues: CASWGSPDNEQYF. DNA for the CDR3: TGTGCCAGCTGGGGCAGCCCAGACAACGAGCAGTACTTC. The rearrangement links TRBV28 to TRBJ2-7; tentatively, D is TRBD1 (5 bases). Looked up from germline, CDR1 is MDHEN and CDR2 is SYDVKM. The V end lost 8 bases, the J end lost 5 bases, and 16 bases lay between the germline ends. This CDR3 comprises 13 residues.

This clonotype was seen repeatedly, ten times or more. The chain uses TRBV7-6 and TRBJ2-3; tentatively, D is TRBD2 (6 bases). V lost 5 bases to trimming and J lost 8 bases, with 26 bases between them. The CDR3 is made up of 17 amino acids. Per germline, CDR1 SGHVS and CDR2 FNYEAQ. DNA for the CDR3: TGTGCCAGCAGCCCCTATACGGGGGTAGAAGTGGGGGGTACGCAGTATTTT. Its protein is CASSPYTGVEVGGTQYF. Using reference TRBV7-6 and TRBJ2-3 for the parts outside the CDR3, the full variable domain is GAGVSQSPRYKVTKRGQDVALRCDPISGHVSLYWYRQALGQGPEFLTYFNYEAQQDKSGLPNDRFSAERPEGSISTLTIQRTEQRDSAMYRCASSPYTGVEVGGTQYFGPGTRLTVL.

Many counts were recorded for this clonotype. The CDR3, as DNA: TGCAGCGTTATCGGGACTAGCGCAACCTACGAGCAGTACTTC. It specifies CSVIGTSATYEQYF. The chain has TRBV29-1 and TRBJ2-7, with TRBD2 identical over 10 bases. The V gene's germline CDR1 is SQVTM and CDR2 ANQGSEA. The CDR3 spans 14 residues. The ends lost 5 bases at V and 2 bases at J; junction bases unmatched: 6.

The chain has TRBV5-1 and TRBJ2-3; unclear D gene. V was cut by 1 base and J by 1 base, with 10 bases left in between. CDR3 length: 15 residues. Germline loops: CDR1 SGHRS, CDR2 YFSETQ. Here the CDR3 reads CASSLFVVGTDTQYF. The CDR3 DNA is TGCGCCAGCAGCTTGTTCGTTGTTGGCACAGATACGCAGTATTTT.

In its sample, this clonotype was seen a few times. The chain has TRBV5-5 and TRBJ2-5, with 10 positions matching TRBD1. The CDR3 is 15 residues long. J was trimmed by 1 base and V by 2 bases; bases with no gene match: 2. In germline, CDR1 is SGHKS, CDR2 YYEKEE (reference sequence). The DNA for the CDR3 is TGTGCCAGCAGCTTAAGGGACAGGGGCCAAGAGACCCAGTACTTC. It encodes CASSLRDRGQETQYF.

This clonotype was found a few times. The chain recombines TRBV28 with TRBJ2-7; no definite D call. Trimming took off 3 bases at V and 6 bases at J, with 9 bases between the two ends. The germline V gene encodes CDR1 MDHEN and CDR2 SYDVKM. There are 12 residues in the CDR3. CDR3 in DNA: TGTGCCAGCAGTTTGTTCCGATCCGAGCAGTACTTC. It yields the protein CASSLFRSEQYF. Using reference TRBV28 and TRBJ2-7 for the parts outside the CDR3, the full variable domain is DVKVTQSSRYLVKRTGEKVFLECVQDMDHENMFWYRQDPGLGLRLIYFSYDVKMKEKGDIPEGYSVSREKKERFSLILESASTNQTSMYLCASSLFRSEQYFGPGTRLTVT.

The CDR3 nucleotides are TGTGCCAGCGCGGGGACAGTCAATCAGCCCCAGCATTTT. Its translation: CASAGTVNQPQHF. The chain couples TRBV2 to TRBJ1-5, with 7 bases lining up with TRBD1. V was pared by 8 bases and J by 3 bases, with 4 bases of the junction left unmatched. The CDR3 is 13 amino acids. CDR1 is SNHLY, CDR2 FYNNEI, per germline.

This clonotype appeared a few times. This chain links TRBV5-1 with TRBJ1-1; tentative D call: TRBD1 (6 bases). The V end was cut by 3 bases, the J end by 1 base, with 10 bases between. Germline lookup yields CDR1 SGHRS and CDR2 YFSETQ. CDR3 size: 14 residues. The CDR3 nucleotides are TGCGCCAGCAGCTCCGGGACACGGAACACTGAAGCTTTCTTT. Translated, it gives CASSSGTRNTEAFF.

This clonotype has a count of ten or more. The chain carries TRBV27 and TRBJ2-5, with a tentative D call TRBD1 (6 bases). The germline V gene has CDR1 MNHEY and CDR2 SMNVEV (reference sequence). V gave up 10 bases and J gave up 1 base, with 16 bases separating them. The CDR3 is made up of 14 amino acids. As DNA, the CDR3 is TGTGCCATTACCCCCGACAGGCCCCAAGAGACCCAGTACTTC. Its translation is CAITPDRPQETQYF.

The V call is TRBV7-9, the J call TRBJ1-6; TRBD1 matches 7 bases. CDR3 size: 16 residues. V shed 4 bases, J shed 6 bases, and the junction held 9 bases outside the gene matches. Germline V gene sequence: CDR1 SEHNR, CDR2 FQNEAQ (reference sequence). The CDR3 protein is CASSSDRAGGNSPLHF. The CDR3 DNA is TGTGCCAGCAGCTCCGACAGGGCGGGAGGTAATTCACCCCTCCACTTT.